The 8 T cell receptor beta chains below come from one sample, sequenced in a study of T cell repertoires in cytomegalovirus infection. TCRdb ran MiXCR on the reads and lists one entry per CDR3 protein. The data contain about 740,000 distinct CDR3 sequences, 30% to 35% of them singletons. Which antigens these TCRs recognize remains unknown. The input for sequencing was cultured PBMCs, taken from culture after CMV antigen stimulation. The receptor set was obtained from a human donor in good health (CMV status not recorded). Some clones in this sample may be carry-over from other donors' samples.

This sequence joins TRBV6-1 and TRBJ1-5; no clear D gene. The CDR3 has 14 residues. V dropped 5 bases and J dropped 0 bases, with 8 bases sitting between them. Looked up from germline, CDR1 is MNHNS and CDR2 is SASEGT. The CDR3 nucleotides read TGTGCCAGCAGTACCATGGGTAGCAATCAGCCCCAGCATTTT. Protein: CASSTMGSNQPQHF.

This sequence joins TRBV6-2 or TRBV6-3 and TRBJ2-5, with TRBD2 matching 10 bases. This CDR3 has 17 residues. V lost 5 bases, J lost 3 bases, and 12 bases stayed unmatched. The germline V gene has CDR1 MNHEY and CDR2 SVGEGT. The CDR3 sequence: CASSRTSGRPKEETQYF. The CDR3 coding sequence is TGTGCCAGCAGTCGGACTAGCGGTCGGCCCAAGGAAGAGACCCAGTACTTC.

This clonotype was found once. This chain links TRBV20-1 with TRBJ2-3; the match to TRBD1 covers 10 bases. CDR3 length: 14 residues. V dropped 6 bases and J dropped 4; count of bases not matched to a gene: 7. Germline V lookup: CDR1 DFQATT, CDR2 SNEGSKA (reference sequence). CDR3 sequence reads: CSATGQGNPDTQYF. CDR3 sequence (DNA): TGCAGTGCGACGGGACAGGGGAACCCAGATACGCAGTATTTT.

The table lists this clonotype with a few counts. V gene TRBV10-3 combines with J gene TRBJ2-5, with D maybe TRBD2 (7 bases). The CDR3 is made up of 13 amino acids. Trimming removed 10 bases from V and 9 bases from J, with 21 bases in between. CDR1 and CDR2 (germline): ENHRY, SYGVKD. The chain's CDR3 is CATHSGGPLAQYF. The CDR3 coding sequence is TGTGCCACCCATTCGGGGGGCCCTCTGGCCCAGTACTTC.

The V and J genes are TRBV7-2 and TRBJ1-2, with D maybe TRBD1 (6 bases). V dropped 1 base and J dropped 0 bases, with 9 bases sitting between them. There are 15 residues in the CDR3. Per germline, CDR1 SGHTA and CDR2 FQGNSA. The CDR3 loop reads CASSLVRGANYGYTF. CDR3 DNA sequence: TGTGCCAGCAGCTTAGTCAGGGGAGCTAACTATGGCTACACCTTC.

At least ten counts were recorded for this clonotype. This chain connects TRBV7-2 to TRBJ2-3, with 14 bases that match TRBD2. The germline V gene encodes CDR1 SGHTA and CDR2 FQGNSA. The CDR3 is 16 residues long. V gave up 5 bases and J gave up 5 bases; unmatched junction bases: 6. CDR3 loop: CASSPRLAGGQDTQYF. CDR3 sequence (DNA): TGTGCCAGCAGCCCGCGACTAGCGGGGGGGCAAGATACGCAGTATTTT.

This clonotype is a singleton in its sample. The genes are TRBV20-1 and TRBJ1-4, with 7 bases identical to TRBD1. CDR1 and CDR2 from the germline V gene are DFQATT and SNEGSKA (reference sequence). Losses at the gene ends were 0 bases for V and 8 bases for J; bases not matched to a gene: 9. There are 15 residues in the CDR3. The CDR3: CSARDEGAEGEKLFF. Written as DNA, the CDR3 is TGCAGTGCTAGAGATGAGGGGGCAGAAGGAGAAAAACTGTTTTTT.

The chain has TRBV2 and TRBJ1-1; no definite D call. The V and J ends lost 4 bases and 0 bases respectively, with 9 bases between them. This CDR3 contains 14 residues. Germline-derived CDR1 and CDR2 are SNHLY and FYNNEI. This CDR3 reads CASSAQNMNTEAFF. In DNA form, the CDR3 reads TGTGCCAGCAGTGCTCAGAACATGAACACTGAAGCTTTCTTT.